The clone carrying this T cell receptor beta chain was recorded a few times. Its specificity is unknown. Germline assignment: CDR1 SGHAT and CDR2 FQNNGV. The CDR3 is made up of 18 amino acids. Germline trimming cut 5 bases from V and 2 bases from J; bases unmatched to any gene: 9. The record originates from a study of CD8 T cells in ankylosing spondylitis. Whole-study findings and limits: It was reported that disease-linked clones were significantly enriched in matched ankylosing spondylitis synovial fluid. The authors found the disease-linked clones to be CD8+ and relatively rare in peripheral blood.

Quantitative barcoded 5'-RACE was used to prepare TCR beta libraries. TCRdb ran MiXCR on the 5' RACE reads and lists one entry per CDR3 protein. The repertoire includes roughly 280,000 distinct CDR3 sequences, around 20% of them detected once, and about 8.2% sits in the top ten. The chain combines TRBV11-2 with TRBJ2-3, with 14 bases fitting TRBD2. The sequence came from a male donor with ankylosing spondylitis or in good health (not recorded which). The sample consisted of blood, either unsorted or a sorted T cell fraction (not recorded which). CDR3 coding DNA: TGTGCCAGCAGCAAGGGACTAGCGGGGGATCCACTCACAGATACGCAGTATTTT. This codes for CASSKGLAGDPLTDTQYF.